This TCR beta chain was sequenced for a study of blood T cell repertoires in COVID-19. Background on the study: Acute and convalescent COVID-19 samples came from the United States, Italy and Spain.

Trimming took 4 bases from V and 5 from J; bases not matched to a gene: 8. There are 16 residues in the CDR3. Germline V CDR1 and CDR2: SGHVS, FNYEAQ. Sequenced by immunoSEQ multiplex PCR; TCRdb stores in-frame clones only, minus some. The data hold fewer than 350,000 clones, with over 80% observed a single time. The chain carries TRBV7-6 and TRBJ1-1; 12 bases agree with TRBD1. The source of this sequence is a woman aged 25-40 years with acute COVID-19. Sequencing input: PBMCs or T cells enriched from blood (not recorded which). The CDR3 protein is CASSSSGTGGETEAFF. In nucleotides, the CDR3 is TGTGCCAGCAGCTCCTCCGGGACAGGGGGCGAAACTGAAGCTTTCTTT.